One and the same sample provided the 16 T cell receptor beta chains below, sequenced in a study of cytomegalovirus exposure and HLA in healthy donors. This PCR relied on a set of 60 Vbeta primers and 13 Jbeta primers. The protocol was immunoSEQ multiplex PCR, while the TCRdb copy is restricted to in-frame clones and leaves out a portion. The repertoire holds around 130,000 clones, with about 81% as singletons. Sample: PBMCs. The receptor set was obtained from a man aged 40-49 years in good health and CMV-seronegative.

This chain uses TRBV7-9 with TRBJ2-3; the D gene is possibly TRBD1 (6 bases). Trimming shortened V by 1 base and J by 5 bases, and 10 bases separated the two germline ends. The CDR3 sequence is 14 residues long. Germline V gene lookup returns CDR1 SEHNR and CDR2 FQNEAQ (reference sequence). CDR3 bases: TGTGCCAGCAGCTTAGTCCAGGGGAAAGATACGCAGTATTTT. Translated, it gives CASSLVQGKDTQYF.

About this clone itself: At one end the junction does not follow the germline gene, possibly because of a read error. The V gene is TRBV18, the J gene TRBJ2-7; 8 bases are shared with TRBD1. CDR3 length equals 15 residues. Germline V gives CDR1 KGHSH, CDR2 LQKENI. CDR3 bases: TGTGCCAGCTCTCCACAGTCAGGGGGCCAGGAAGAGCAGTACTTC. Its translation: CASSPQSGGQEEQYF.

J is TRBJ2-3 and V is TRBV7-9; D remains unclear. CDR1 SEHNR and CDR2 FQNEAQ come from the germline V gene (reference sequence). The germline V and J ends were trimmed by 6 bases and 2 bases, with 9 bases remaining between them. This CDR3 is 13 amino acids long. The CDR3 coding sequence is TGTGCCAGCAGACCAGGTCCCACAGATACGCAGTATTTT. This codes for CASRPGPTDTQYF.

The chain uses TRBV6-1 and TRBJ1-6, with TRBD1 matching 7 bases. The CDR3 has 11 amino acids. Looked up from germline, CDR1 is MNHNS and CDR2 is SASEGT. The DNA for the CDR3 is TGTGCGCAGGGGGACGATTCACCCCTCCACTTT. It encodes CAQGDDSPLHF.

This rearrangement joins TRBV30 to TRBJ2-3; 7 nucleotides match TRBD2. The V segment lost 8 bases and the J segment 3 bases; nucleotides outside the gene matches: 5. Germline V gene lookup returns CDR1 GTSNPN and CDR2 SVGIG (reference sequence). This CDR3 has 12 residues. The CDR3: CAPRLATDTQYF. DNA of the CDR3: TGTGCCCCGAGACTAGCTACAGATACGCAGTATTTT.

This clone was counted once. This chain uses TRBV27 with TRBJ2-1; 10 nucleotides match TRBD2. In germline, CDR1 is MNHEY, CDR2 SMNVEV (reference sequence). CDR3 size: 16 residues. Trimming at V came to 0 bases and at J to 5 bases, leaving 4 bases not matched to a gene. The CDR3, as DNA: TGTGCCAGCAGTTTATCGATTCTAGCGGGAGACAATGAGCAGTTCTTC. It yields the protein CASSLSILAGDNEQFF.

The J gene is TRBJ2-6, the V gene TRBV2; D not resolved. Germline CDR1 reads SNHLY; CDR2 reads FYNNEI. This CDR3 is built from 17 residues. V was clipped by 8 bases and J by 0 bases, with 17 bases between them. This CDR3 is CASAETLAGSGANVLTF. The CDR3 DNA reads TGTGCCAGCGCCGAAACGTTGGCAGGCTCTGGGGCCAACGTCCTGACTTTC.

This clone was observed a few times. The V and J genes are TRBV4-1 and TRBJ2-1; 10 bases match TRBD2. CDR1 and CDR2 from the germline V gene are MGHRA and YSYEKL. This CDR3 spans 16 amino acids. The J segment lost 0 bases and the V segment lost 4 bases, leaving 3 bases of the junction unmatched. The CDR3 DNA is TGCGCCAGCAGCCGAGTAGCGGGAGGCTCCTACAATGAGCAGTTCTTC. It specifies CASSRVAGGSYNEQFF.

V gene TRBV6-5 combines with J gene TRBJ2-1, with 8 bases lining up with TRBD2. Germline lookup yields CDR1 MNHEY and CDR2 SVGAGI. The ends lost 4 bases at V and 6 bases at J; junction bases unmatched: 5. CDR3 length equals 14 residues. The DNA of the CDR3 is TGTGCCAGCAGTTTCGGGGGGGTTAGCAATGAGCAGTTCTTC. Its protein product is CASSFGGVSNEQFF.

The rearrangement joins TRBV19 to TRBJ1-2, with D perhaps TRBD1 (6 bases). Germline V gene sequence: CDR1 LNHDA, CDR2 SQIVND (reference sequence). The CDR3 loop spans 15 amino acids. The ends were cut back, 4 bases at V and 4 bases at J, with 16 bases in the middle. The CDR3 coding sequence is TGTGCCAGTAGTACCCCGACAGGCAAGGGCTATGGCTACACCTTC. It yields the protein CASSTPTGKGYGYTF. The variable domain in full, with the rest retrieved from reference TRBV19 and TRBJ1-2, is DGGITQSPKYLFRKEGQNVTLSCEQNLNHDAMYWYRQDPGQGLRLIYYSQIVNDFQKGDIAEGYSVSREKKESFPLTVTSAQKNPTAFYLCASSTPTGKGYGYTFGSGTRLTVV.

The V and J genes are TRBV14 and TRBJ2-3; D perhaps matches TRBD2 (5 bases). The germline CDR1 and CDR2 sequences are SGHDN and FVKESK. Trimming removed 0 bases from V and 0 bases from J, with 16 bases in between. This CDR3 is 18 amino acids long. The CDR3 sequence: CASSQDEGVSASTDTQYF. The CDR3 DNA reads as TGTGCCAGCAGCCAAGATGAGGGAGTGAGCGCTAGCACAGATACGCAGTATTTT. Looking up the rest from reference TRBV14 and TRBJ2-3 gives the full variable domain: EAGVTQFPSHSVIEKGQTVTLRCDPISGHDNLYWYRRVMGKEIKFLLHFVKESKQDESGMPNNRFLAERTGGTYSTLKVQPAELEDSGVYFCASSQDEGVSASTDTQYFGPGTRLTVL.

This chain uses TRBV7-9 with TRBJ2-5; 10 bases are shared with TRBD1. CDR3 size: 15 residues. Trimming cost V 3 bases and J 2 bases; bases outside gene matches: 3. Germline CDR1 reads SEHNR; CDR2 reads FQNEAQ (reference sequence). The CDR3 DNA sequence: TGTGCCAGCAGCTTTGGGACAGGGGCGCAAGAGACCCAGTACTTC. Translated, it gives CASSFGTGAQETQYF.

The chain recombines TRBV5-4 with TRBJ2-3, with TRBD1 identical over 9 bases. The length of the CDR3 is 15 residues. CDR1 is SGHNT, CDR2 YYREEE, per germline (reference sequence). V shed 6 bases and J 1 base; nucleotides not matched to a gene: 6. CDR3 loop: CASTTRDRGTDTQYF. DNA for the CDR3: TGTGCCAGCACCACCCGGGACAGGGGCACAGATACGCAGTATTTT.

The rearrangement uses TRBV28 and TRBJ1-6; 7 nucleotides match TRBD1. The germline V gene encodes CDR1 MDHEN and CDR2 SYDVKM. CDR3 length: 15 residues. Germline trimming cut 6 bases from V and 6 bases from J; bases unmatched to any gene: 8. The CDR3 loop is CASRGRQGINSPLHF. DNA for the CDR3: TGTGCCAGCAGGGGCCGACAGGGAATTAATTCACCCCTCCACTTT.

This clone was counted only a few times. V usage is TRBV2 and J usage is TRBJ2-1; the match to TRBD2 covers 9 bases. Trimming cost V 4 bases and J 0 bases; bases outside gene matches: 7. Germline V gene data show CDR1 as SNHLY and CDR2 as FYNNEI. This CDR3 is built from 17 residues. CDR3 region: CASSGLAGTSSYNEQFF. CDR3 bases: TGTGCCAGCAGTGGGCTAGCGGGGACCTCCTCCTACAATGAGCAGTTCTTC.

This clone occurred a few times. The chain combines TRBV9 with TRBJ2-1, with 11 bases aligning to TRBD2. Trimming at V came to 4 bases and at J to 1 base, leaving 7 bases not matched to a gene. The germline CDR1 and CDR2 sequences are SGDLS and YYNGEE. This CDR3 is 17 amino acids long. The CDR3 loop is CASSPSGTSGSYNEQFF. CDR3 nucleotide sequence: TGTGCCAGCAGCCCCTCCGGGACTAGCGGTTCCTACAATGAGCAGTTCTTC.